This TCR beta chain originates from a study of control samples from healthy donors and cancer patients. TCRdb's table, derived via immunoSEQ multiplex PCR, lists solely in-frame clones and lacks some. The table includes 130,000 or so clones, around 92% detected once. Per the germline V gene, CDR1 is MNHNS and CDR2 is SASEGT. Between the trimmed V and J ends, which lost 4 bases and 0 bases, there was a span of 15 bases. The CDR3 loop spans 16 amino acids. Sequencing was done on a sample of blood. V gene TRBV6-1 combines with J gene TRBJ1-1; D unclear. This clonotype originated in a woman aged 45 to 65 in good health. The CDR3 region is CASSGRRHSMNTEAFF. CDR3 DNA sequence: TGTGCCAGCAGTGGTCGGAGACATTCCATGAACACTGAAGCTTTCTTT.